A single sample gave rise to the 31 T cell receptor beta chains below, sequenced in a study of blood T cell repertoires in COVID-19. The repertoire was sequenced with immunoSEQ multiplex PCR; TCRdb's copy has only in-frame clones and lacks some. The sample carries about 160,000 clones, 80% to 90% recorded once. Sequencing input: peripheral blood. The receptors stem from a woman aged 80 or over with acute or convalescent COVID-19.

This clone was detected only once. V gene TRBV6-2 or TRBV6-3 combines with J gene TRBJ2-7; D is unclear. Between the trimmed V and J ends, which lost 5 bases and 7 bases, there was a span of 12 bases. The CDR3 is made up of 12 amino acids. Germline CDR1 MNHEY, CDR2 SVGEGT. DNA of the CDR3: TGTGCCAGCAGTCCCCGGCCGCGGGAGCAGTACTTC. It encodes CASSPRPREQYF.

The V and J genes are TRBV19 and TRBJ1-5; D not certain. The length of the CDR3 is 13 residues. From germline, CDR1 is LNHDA and CDR2 SQIVND (reference sequence). V lost 4 bases and J 4 bases, leaving 8 bases between the germline ends. DNA for the CDR3: TGTGCCAGTAGTACCACTAAGAATCAGCCCCAGCATTTT. Protein: CASSTTKNQPQHF. Based on the CDR3 plus reference TRBV19 and TRBJ1-5, the full variable domain is DGGITQSPKYLFRKEGQNVTLSCEQNLNHDAMYWYRQDPGQGLRLIYYSQIVNDFQKGDIAEGYSVSREKKESFPLTVTSAQKNPTAFYLCASSTTKNQPQHFGDGTRLSIL.

The chain is built from TRBV5-1 and TRBJ2-1, with TRBD1 identical over 8 bases. J gave up 7 bases and V 0 bases, and 6 bases lay outside the gene matches. This CDR3 contains 15 residues. CDR1 and CDR2 (germline): SGHRS, YFSETQ. The CDR3 region is CASSLGTGFKNEQFF. In DNA, the CDR3 is TGCGCCAGCAGCTTGGGGACAGGGTTCAAGAATGAGCAGTTCTTC.

The CDR3 bases are TGTGCCAGTAGTCCCCGGACAGGAGGGGATGAGCAGTTCTTC. Amino acids: CASSPRTGGDEQFF. This chain connects TRBV19 to TRBJ2-1, with D tentatively TRBD1 (7 bases). The CDR3 runs 14 residues. In germline, CDR1 is LNHDA, CDR2 SQIVND (reference sequence). V shed 5 bases and J shed 8 bases, with 16 bases lying between them.

A few counts support this clone. The rearrangement uses TRBV6-6 and TRBJ2-2, with 7 positions matching TRBD1. With 7 bases clipped from V and 4 bases from J, the junction kept 6 bases outside the gene matches. The CDR3 consists of 14 residues. Per germline, CDR1 MNHNY and CDR2 SVGAGI (reference sequence). The CDR3 region has the DNA TGTGCCAGCACCGGGGACAGCGTCACCGGGGAGCTGTTTTTT. Residues: CASTGDSVTGELFF.

CDR3 sequence (DNA): TGTGCCAGCAGGGACAGGGAAAACACCGGGGAGCTGTTTTTT. Its protein is CASRDRENTGELFF. V is TRBV6-5 and J is TRBJ2-2, with 8 bases aligning to TRBD1. The germline V gene has CDR1 MNHEY and CDR2 SVGAGI. CDR3 length: 14 amino acids. The J segment lost 2 bases and the V segment lost 6 bases, leaving 2 bases of the junction unmatched.

The V and J genes are TRBV4-1 and TRBJ2-2, with D perhaps TRBD1 (5 bases). V lost 2 bases and J lost 6, with 16 bases in between. The germline V gene has CDR1 MGHRA and CDR2 YSYEKL. CDR3 length equals 16 residues. As DNA, the CDR3 is TGCGCCAGCAGCCAAATGGCAGGGTCTCGAGCCGGGGAGCTGTTTTTT. It is translated as CASSQMAGSRAGELFF.

V gene TRBV2 combines with J gene TRBJ1-1; D uncertain. Germline loops: CDR1 SNHLY, CDR2 FYNNEI. Trimming left V 7 bases short and J 7 bases short, with 10 bases between. The CDR3 covers 11 residues. This CDR3 is CASTIHGEAFF. Here the CDR3 DNA reads TGTGCCAGCACCATACATGGTGAAGCTTTCTTT.

J is TRBJ1-2 and V is TRBV6-5, with D tentatively TRBD1 (6 bases). Trimming took 4 bases from V and 6 from J, leaving 9 bases between them. Germline CDR1 MNHEY, CDR2 SVGAGI. CDR3 length equals 12 residues. The CDR3 nucleotides are TGTGCCAGCAGTTTCGACAGGCATGGCTACACCTTC. Translated: CASSFDRHGYTF.

The genes are TRBV5-1 and TRBJ1-4, with D tentatively TRBD1 (6 bases). The CDR3 has 14 residues. Germline values: CDR1 SGHRS, CDR2 YFSETQ. The V gene lost 2 bases and the J gene lost 4 bases, with 9 bases spanning the gap. The CDR3 loop reads CASSLRGNNEKLFF. For the CDR3, the DNA is TGCGCCAGCAGCTTAAGGGGGAATAATGAAAAACTGTTTTTT.

The gene calls are TRBV18 and TRBJ1-1, with 8 bases aligning to TRBD1. Per the germline V gene, CDR1 is KGHSH and CDR2 is LQKENI. This CDR3 comprises 17 residues. V lost 3 bases and J lost 0; bases outside the gene matches: 9. CDR3 sequence: CASSPVGQGAVNTEAFF. The CDR3 DNA sequence: TGTGCCAGCTCACCCGTGGGCCAGGGGGCCGTGAACACTGAAGCTTTCTTT.

This chain joins TRBV11-2 and TRBJ1-6; 8 nucleotides line up with TRBD1. The CDR3 is made up of 16 amino acids. The germline V gene encodes CDR1 SGHAT and CDR2 FQNNGV. The trim removed 4 bases at V and 3 bases at J, leaving 5 bases unmatched. CDR3 in amino acids: CASSSMTGDYNSPLHF. The DNA for the CDR3 is TGTGCCAGCAGCTCCATGACAGGGGACTATAATTCACCCCTCCACTTT.

This rearrangement joins TRBV5-4 to TRBJ2-1; TRBD2 matches at 9 bases. CDR1 and CDR2 (germline): SGHNT, YYREEE (reference sequence). The CDR3 sequence is 18 residues long. V lost 0 bases to trimming and J lost 4 bases; unmatched junction nucleotides: 11. The CDR3 spells CASSLGLAGGPVYNEQFF. The CDR3 nucleotides are TGTGCCAGCAGCTTGGGGCTGGCGGGGGGGCCGGTTTACAATGAGCAGTTCTTC. Filled out from reference TRBV5-4 and TRBJ2-1, the complete variable domain reads ETGVTQSPTHLIKTRGQQVTLRCSSQSGHNTVSWYQQALGQGPQFIFQYYREEENGRGNFPPRFSGLQFPNYSSELNVNALELDDSALYLCASSLGLAGGPVYNEQFFGPGTRLTVL.

J is TRBJ2-1 and V is TRBV2, with 9 bases that match TRBD1. CDR1 is SNHLY and CDR2 is FYNNEI in the germline V gene. There are 17 residues in the CDR3. After removal of 4 bases from V and 4 bases from J, the junction contained 11 bases not matched to a gene. The CDR3 sequence is CASSVNRDRGNYNEQFF. DNA for the CDR3: TGTGCCAGCAGTGTGAACCGCGACAGGGGGAATTACAATGAGCAGTTCTTC.

This chain joins TRBV9 and TRBJ2-2; TRBD2 is a possible D gene (7 bases). Germline V gene sequence: CDR1 SGDLS, CDR2 YYNGEE. The CDR3 length is 15 residues. The V gene lost 3 bases and the J gene lost 0 bases, with 9 bases spanning the gap. The CDR3 nucleotides read TGTGCCAGCAGCGACGGGGGGCCGAACACCGGGGAGCTGTTTTTT. It encodes CASSDGGPNTGELFF.

This chain connects TRBV5-6 to TRBJ2-5; maybe TRBD2 (5 bases). Trimming pared 4 bases from V and 3 bases from J, leaving 13 bases between. The CDR3 is 14 residues long. Germline lookup yields CDR1 SGHDT and CDR2 YYEEEE. DNA for the CDR3: TGTGCCAGCAGCCCAGTTTCGCGGGAAGAGACCCAGTACTTC. This sequence encodes CASSPVSREETQYF.

This clone appeared a few times. The rearrangement links TRBV2 to TRBJ1-5; 9 nucleotides match TRBD1. The CDR3 is 15 residues long. CDR1 is SNHLY, CDR2 FYNNEI, per germline. J gave up 4 bases and V 5 bases, and 6 bases lay outside the gene matches. CDR3 loop: CASSPTGQGNQPQHF. For the CDR3, the DNA is TGTGCCAGCAGTCCTACGGGACAGGGTAATCAGCCCCAGCATTTT.

The chain links TRBV21-1 to TRBJ1-5; the tabulated D call, TRBD1, remains unverified against the DNA. TRBV21-1 is recorded as a pseudogene. The CDR3 sequence is 13 residues long. In DNA form, the CDR3 reads TGTGCCAGCAGCCCGGGACAGGGTCGGCCCCAGCATTTT. It yields the protein CASSPGQGRPQHF.

V usage is TRBV5-4 and J usage is TRBJ1-1; weak D call: TRBD1 (6 bases). V lost 5 bases to trimming and J lost 4 bases, with 18 bases between them. The V gene's germline CDR1 is SGHNT and CDR2 YYREEE (reference sequence). The CDR3 contains 15 residues. CDR3 sequence: CASRLQQGPTTEAFF. The CDR3 nucleotides read TGTGCCAGCAGGTTGCAACAGGGTCCCACCACTGAAGCTTTCTTT.

This clone was seen just once. This chain links TRBV6-2 or TRBV6-3 with TRBJ2-4; maybe TRBD1 (6 bases). CDR3 size: 15 residues. Germline CDR1 MNHEY, CDR2 SVGEGT. V was pared by 6 bases and J by 0 bases, with 12 bases between. The DNA of the CDR3 is TGTGCCAGCAGCCCAGACAGGATAGCCAAAAACATTCAGTACTTC. Translated: CASSPDRIAKNIQYF.

This rearrangement joins TRBV7-2 to TRBJ2-7, with TRBD2 identical over 11 bases. This CDR3 contains 18 residues. Germline V gene lookup returns CDR1 SGHTA and CDR2 FQGNSA. V shed 5 bases and J 2 bases; nucleotides not matched to a gene: 14. CDR3 region: CASSHRSGTSGLAYEQYF. CDR3 DNA: TGTGCCAGCAGCCACCGAAGCGGGACTAGCGGTCTAGCCTACGAGCAGTACTTC. Variable domain in full (rest from reference TRBV7-2 and TRBJ2-7): GAGVSQSPSNKVTEKGKDVELRCDPISGHTALYWYRQSLGQGLEFLIYFQGNSAPDKSGLPSDRFSAERTGGSVSTLTIQRTQQEDSAVYLCASSHRSGTSGLAYEQYFGPGTRLTVT.

The chain uses TRBV6-5 and TRBJ1-2; 7 bases are a match to TRBD1. The germline V gene encodes CDR1 MNHEY and CDR2 SVGAGI. The V segment lost 2 bases and the J segment 4 bases; nucleotides outside the gene matches: 4. CDR3 length equals 14 residues. CDR3 bases: TGTGCCAGCAGTTACAGGGGGCCTGGCTATGGCTACACCTTC. This gives the protein CASSYRGPGYGYTF.

The chain combines TRBV7-6 with TRBJ2-4; possible D gene TRBD2, 5 bases. The V gene lost 3 bases and the J gene lost 6 bases, with 9 bases spanning the gap. Germline CDR1 reads SGHVS; CDR2 reads FNYEAQ. This CDR3 region has 13 residues. The CDR3 DNA sequence: TGTGCCAGCAGCTTTGACCGGGGAAACATTCAGTACTTC. It is translated as CASSFDRGNIQYF. Complete variable domain (other parts from reference TRBV7-6 and TRBJ2-4): GAGVSQSPRYKVTKRGQDVALRCDPISGHVSLYWYRQALGQGPEFLTYFNYEAQQDKSGLPNDRFSAERPEGSISTLTIQRTEQRDSAMYRCASSFDRGNIQYFGAGTRLSVL.

The chain uses TRBV5-4 and TRBJ2-1; D gene uncertain. This CDR3 has 15 amino acids. Trimming left V 0 bases short and J 7 bases short, with 14 bases between. The V gene's germline CDR1 is SGHNT and CDR2 YYREEE (reference sequence). The chain's CDR3 is CASSLVASNSNEQFF. In DNA form, the CDR3 reads TGTGCCAGCAGCTTGGTAGCTAGTAACTCTAATGAGCAGTTCTTC. Variable domain in full (rest from reference TRBV5-4 and TRBJ2-1): ETGVTQSPTHLIKTRGQQVTLRCSSQSGHNTVSWYQQALGQGPQFIFQYYREEENGRGNFPPRFSGLQFPNYSSELNVNALELDDSALYLCASSLVASNSNEQFFGPGTRLTVL.

A few counts support this clone. J is TRBJ2-7 and V is TRBV3-1 (or the pseudogene TRBV3-2); 10 positions match TRBD1. The CDR3 runs to 16 residues. Germline loops: CDR1 LGHDT, CDR2 YNNKEL (reference sequence). The trim removed 5 bases at V and 4 bases at J, leaving 11 bases unmatched. The CDR3 DNA reads as TGTGCCAGCAGCGATCCGGGGGGACAGGGGTCTTACGAGCAGTACTTC. Protein sequence: CASSDPGGQGSYEQYF.

V usage is TRBV19 and J usage is TRBJ2-3; D perhaps matches TRBD1 (6 bases). The CDR3 runs to 15 residues. Germline CDR1 LNHDA, CDR2 SQIVND (reference sequence). The V end lost 8 bases, the J end lost 2 bases, and 17 bases lay between the germline ends. CDR3 sequence: CASLIGDTYTDTQYF. The CDR3 DNA reads TGTGCCAGTTTGATAGGGGACACTTACACAGATACGCAGTATTTT.

This sequence joins TRBV11-2 and TRBJ2-1, with TRBD2 identical over 12 bases. Germline V gene data show CDR1 as SGHAT and CDR2 as FQNNGV. J lost 9 bases, V lost 5 bases, and 8 bases had no gene match. This CDR3 is built from 15 residues. The CDR3 spells CASSASGRALGEQFF. The CDR3 bases are TGTGCCAGCAGCGCTAGCGGGAGGGCCTTGGGTGAGCAGTTCTTC.

This chain connects TRBV6-5 to TRBJ2-6; no definite D call. This CDR3 comprises 16 residues. Between the trimmed V and J ends, which lost 2 bases and 0 bases, there was a span of 8 bases. In germline, CDR1 is MNHEY, CDR2 SVGAGI. CDR3 protein: CASSYRSVSGANVLTF. In DNA, the CDR3 is TGTGCCAGCAGTTACAGGAGCGTCTCTGGGGCCAACGTCCTGACTTTC.

The chain links TRBV7-6 to TRBJ1-4; 9 bases map to TRBD1. V was pared by 2 bases and J by 2 bases, with 9 bases of the junction left unmatched. This CDR3 is built from 18 residues. Germline CDR1 reads SGHVS; CDR2 reads FNYEAQ. The CDR3 DNA follows: TGTGCCAGCAGCTTAAGCTCCGGGACAGGGCCTACTAATGAAAAACTGTTTTTT. This translates into CASSLSSGTGPTNEKLFF.

The chain recombines TRBV5-8 with TRBJ1-6; the match to TRBD1 covers 7 bases. Trimming took 4 bases from V and 7 from J; bases not matched to a gene: 8. The CDR3 contains 15 residues. Germline assignment: CDR1 SGHTS and CDR2 YDEGEE. CDR3 amino acids: CASSTSQGWNSPLHF. The CDR3 DNA reads as TGTGCCAGCAGCACGTCACAGGGGTGGAATTCACCCCTCCACTTT.

J is TRBJ2-7 and V is TRBV6-6, with 7 bases identical to TRBD2. Trimming cost V 5 bases and J 2 bases; bases outside gene matches: 21. Germline loops: CDR1 MNHNY, CDR2 SVGAGI (reference sequence). CDR3 size: 19 residues. As DNA, the CDR3 is TGTGCCAGCAGTCCAAGAAGGGGCGGGAGCGAAACATGGACCTACGAGCAGTACTTC. The encoded protein is CASSPRRGGSETWTYEQYF.